Listed here is a single T cell receptor (beta chain). The antigen is unknown. This sample is drawn from a study of shared clonotypes between healthy human individuals. Points from the study as a whole: Clonotype sharing among donors was thought likely to change with sequencing depth. Shared clonotypes across all four donors exceeded non-shared ones in generation probability. A few donors showed sharing of 4.5% to 5% of naive CD4 clonotypes. Compared with memory subsets, naive subsets generally had larger estimated richness.

CD45RO-negative CD8 cells positively selected for CCR7 made up the naive population, which excluded terminally differentiated effector memory CD45RA+ cells. The assay was immunoSEQ multiplex PCR, and TCRdb's table has in-frame clones only and misses some. Among about 2 million clones, approximately 94% were seen once, and the ten largest hold approximately 1%. V was pared by 4 bases and J by 0 bases, with 11 bases between. The V gene's germline CDR1 is SGHKS and CDR2 YYEKEE (reference sequence). CDR3 size: 14 residues. The chain carries TRBV5-5 and TRBJ2-7; D gene ambiguous. Material for sequencing was naive CD8+ T cells sorted from blood. The receptor's source is a man aged 18 to 30 in good health. CDR3 amino acids: CASSLHLSSYEQYF. The CDR3, as DNA: TGTGCCAGCAGCCTCCACCTCAGCTCCTACGAGCAGTACTTC.